This TCR beta chain was sequenced in a study of cytomegalovirus exposure and HLA in healthy donors. Across the study: Both the 120 validation repertoires and the approximately 640 first-cohort repertoires used the same platform, as reported by a later analysis.

Assay used: immunoSEQ multiplex PCR; TCRdb lists only in-frame clones, some missing. The profile shows approximately 120,000 clones, 70% to 90% of them singletons. Germline-derived CDR1 and CDR2 are MDHEN and SYDVKM. The length of the CDR3 is 13 residues. V was shortened by 5 bases and J by 8 bases, with 15 bases between the two germline ends. V gene TRBV28 combines with J gene TRBJ1-1; a possible D gene is TRBD1 (5 bases). The receptor was derived from a woman between 18 and 30 years old in good health and CMV-seronegative. The sequenced sample was PBMCs. Here the CDR3 reads CASSPFGGWEAFF. As DNA, the CDR3 is TGTGCCAGCAGTCCCTTCGGGGGATGGGAAGCTTTCTTT.